These T cell receptor beta chains were read from a single sample in a study of cytotoxic CD8 clonotypes in ibrutinib-treated CLL. TCRdb's copy holds only in-frame clones and misses some; the assay was immunoSEQ multiplex PCR. Of more than 200,000 clones in the sample, 70% are singletons; the top ten hold 15%. Material: PBMCs, obtained after 24 months of ibrutinib treatment. These TCRs come from a human donor with chronic lymphocytic leukemia. Both conserved end residues are part of each CDR3. D genes are given only for firm matches. A clone size is listed for some rows: how often the clone was seen (once, few, many), or a class if it is expanded.

v_call: TRBV9; j_call: TRBJ2-3; d_call: NA; clone_size: NA; cdr3_nt: TGTGCCAGCAGCGTTGTCAGCTCGGATACGCAGTATTTT; cdr3_aa: CASSVVSSDTQYF
v_call: TRBV28; j_call: TRBJ1-5; d_call: NA; clone_size: NA; cdr3_nt: TGTGCCAGCAAAGAAGGAGGGCATCTAAGCAATCAGCCCCAGCATTTT; cdr3_aa: CASKEGGHLSNQPQHF
v_call: TRBV7-6; j_call: TRBJ2-5; d_call: TRBD1; clone_size: NA; cdr3_nt: TGTGCCAGCAGCCCCACAGGACAGGGTTCAAGAGAGACCCAGTACTTC; cdr3_aa: CASSPTGQGSRETQYF
v_call: TRBV15; j_call: TRBJ2-7; d_call: NA; clone_size: NA; cdr3_nt: TGTGCCACCAGCAGAGAGGTTGGCAGCTCCTACGAGCAGTACTTC; cdr3_aa: CATSREVGSSYEQYF
v_call: TRBV29-1; j_call: TRBJ2-6; d_call: TRBD2; clone_size: NA; cdr3_nt: TGCAGCGTTGTGGGGTCCAATAGCGGGAGGGACCTCTCTGGGGCCAACGTCCTGACTTTC; cdr3_aa: CSVVGSNSGRDLSGANVLTF
v_call: TRBV5-1; j_call: TRBJ2-7; d_call: NA; clone_size: NA; cdr3_nt: TGCGCCAGCAGGTTCCTACAGGATTACGAGCAGTACTTC; cdr3_aa: CASRFLQDYEQYF
v_call: TRBV5-1; j_call: TRBJ2-1; d_call: NA; clone_size: NA; cdr3_nt: TGCGCCAGCAGCCTGATGGGGTCGGGACGGACATACAATGAGCAGTTCTTC; cdr3_aa: CASSLMGSGRTYNEQFF
v_call: TRBV18; j_call: TRBJ2-5; d_call: TRBD2; clone_size: once; cdr3_nt: TGTGCCAGCTCACCCTTAGCGGGTTCCCAAGAGACCCAGTACTTC; cdr3_aa: CASSPLAGSQETQYF
v_call: TRBV5-1; j_call: TRBJ2-5; d_call: NA; clone_size: NA; cdr3_nt: TGCGCCAGCACAAGGGACGCTAGGTCGGATGAGACCCAGTACTTC; cdr3_aa: CASTRDARSDETQYF
v_call: TRBV28; j_call: TRBJ2-5; d_call: TRBD2; clone_size: NA; cdr3_nt: TGTGCCAGCAGTTTAAGGCTAGCGGCCCTAACCCAGTACTTC; cdr3_aa: CASSLRLAALTQYF
v_call: TRBV19; j_call: TRBJ2-3; d_call: TRBD2; clone_size: few; cdr3_nt: TGTGCCAGTAGTTCCCCCGGGACTAGCGGGAGGATAAGCACAGATACGCAGTATTTT; cdr3_aa: CASSSPGTSGRISTDTQYF
v_call: TRBV7-9; j_call: TRBJ2-5; d_call: NA; clone_size: NA; cdr3_nt: TGTGCCAGCAGCTTAGCCGGGACACACCAAGAGACCCAGTACTTC; cdr3_aa: CASSLAGTHQETQYF
v_call: TRBV5-1; j_call: TRBJ2-2; d_call: NA; clone_size: once; cdr3_nt: TGCGCCACCCGAGCCCCTCAGGCCCCGAACACCGGGGAGCTGTTTTTT; cdr3_aa: CATRAPQAPNTGELFF
v_call: TRBV9; j_call: TRBJ2-7; d_call: NA; clone_size: NA; cdr3_nt: TGTGCCAGCAGCGTAGCTTCGACTACCTACGAGCAGTACTTC; cdr3_aa: CASSVASTTYEQYF
v_call: TRBV9; j_call: TRBJ2-7; d_call: TRBD2; clone_size: once; cdr3_nt: TGTGCCAGCAGCGTAGCACTAGCGGGAGAGTCCTACGAGCAGTACTTC; cdr3_aa: CASSVALAGESYEQYF
v_call: TRBV7-8; j_call: TRBJ2-1; d_call: NA; clone_size: NA; cdr3_nt: TGTGCCAGCAGCACGGAGGCGGCGGGGCAGTTCTTC; cdr3_aa: CASSTEAAGQFF
v_call: TRBV7-2; j_call: TRBJ1-1; d_call: TRBD1; clone_size: NA; cdr3_nt: TGTGCCAGCAGCGATCAAGGACAGGGGCGTACTGAAGCTTTCTTT; cdr3_aa: CASSDQGQGRTEAFF
v_call: TRBV10-1; j_call: TRBJ2-1; d_call: NA; clone_size: few; cdr3_nt: TGCGCCAGCAGTGAGTCACGGAATGAGCAGTTCTTC; cdr3_aa: CASSESRNEQFF